A selection of T cell receptor beta chains follows, all from one sample in a study of T cell repertoires in cytomegalovirus infection. These TCRs are of unknown antigen specificity. MiXCR was run by TCRdb on the reads, yielding one entry per CDR3 protein. The sample consists of about 120,000 distinct CDR3 sequences, roughly 9.1% of them appearing once. Sequencing was carried out using PBMCs, sequenced either directly or after in vitro stimulation (not recorded which). The receptor set was obtained from a human donor in good health (CMV status not recorded). Some clones in this sample may be carry-over from other donors' samples. The CDR3 runs from the conserved cysteine through the conserved F or W. Fields, in order: V gene, D gene, J gene, clone size, CDR3 DNA, CDR3 protein. A D gene is named only where the DNA matches it firmly. The size field is filled for only some rows; it gives once, few, many or a size class.

TRBV7-2,NA,TRBJ1-6,few,TGTGCCAGCAGCTTAGATGCGGTCAGTCAATCACCCCTCCACTTT,CASSLDAVSQSPLHF
TRBV20-1,NA,TRBJ1-5,many,TGCAGTGCTATGAATAATCAGCCCCAGCATTTT,CSAMNNQPQHF
TRBV7-2,TRBD2,TRBJ2-1,many,TGTGCCAGCAGCTTGCTAGCGGGGCTCAATGAGCAGTTCTTC,CASSLLAGLNEQFF
TRBV29-1,NA,TRBJ2-7,few,TGCAGCGTTACGAAGGGGCCTTACGAGCAGTACTTC,CSVTKGPYEQYF
TRBV20-1,TRBD2,TRBJ2-3,NA,TGCAGTGCTCCTACTAGCGGGAGGGCCCTTCAATTCACAGATACGCAGTATTTT,CSAPTSGRALQFTDTQYF
TRBV9,NA,TRBJ1-4,NA,TGTGCCAGCAGCGGGAGAAAGAATGAAAAACTGTTTTTT,CASSGRKNEKLFF
TRBV28,TRBD1,TRBJ2-1,many,TGTGCCAGCAGTTTAATTCAGGGGGCGCTTAATGAGCAGTTCTTC,CASSLIQGALNEQFF
TRBV19,TRBD1,TRBJ1-2,many,TGTGCCAGTAGTACCACCGGGACAGACCTCTATGGCTACACCTTC,CASSTTGTDLYGYTF
TRBV7-2,NA,TRBJ2-1,once,TGTGCCAGCAGCCCCTTTGGACGGACTTCCTACAATGAGCAGTTCTTC,CASSPFGRTSYNEQFF
TRBV28,TRBD1,TRBJ1-4,few,TGTGCCAGCACTCTACCGGGACAGGAAAGGAAACTGTTTTTT,CASTLPGQERKLFF
TRBV5-4,NA,TRBJ2-1,many,TGTGCCAGCAGCTTAGGCGGGAATAGCTACAATGAGCAGTTCTTC,CASSLGGNSYNEQFF
TRBV28,NA,TRBJ2-2,few,TGTGCCAGCAGTCCCAACCCCTGGGGGTCCGGGGAGCTGTTTTTT,CASSPNPWGSGELFF
TRBV7-2,TRBD2,TRBJ2-7,few,TGTGCCAGCAGCTTAGGCCAACTAGCGGGAGCGAGAGAGCAGTACTTC,CASSLGQLAGAREQYF
TRBV19,TRBD2,TRBJ2-1,few,TGTGCCAGTAGTATCTATACGGGAGGGGTCCATGAGCAGTTCTTC,CASSIYTGGVHEQFF
TRBV7-6,TRBD2,TRBJ2-1,NA,TGTGCCAGCAGCTCAAGGACTAGCGCGTACAATGAGCAGTTCTTC,CASSSRTSAYNEQFF
TRBV7-2,NA,TRBJ2-5,NA,TGTGCCAGCAGCTTAAGGTCCCAGGAGACCCAGTACTTC,CASSLRSQETQYF
TRBV12-3/TRBV12-4,NA,TRBJ1-1,many,TGTGCCAGCAGCGCGCGCATGAACACTGAAGCTTTCTTT,CASSARMNTEAFF
TRBV7-6,NA,TRBJ1-4,NA,TGTGCCAGCAGTCCTCCCACCTACGGGGGGGTTGAAAAACTGTTTTTT,CASSPPTYGGVEKLFF
TRBV7-9,NA,TRBJ2-1,many,TGTGCCAGCAGCTTGTCGGATCTTTTGAATGAGCAGTTCTTC,CASSLSDLLNEQFF
TRBV6-1,TRBD1,TRBJ1-4,NA,TGTGCCAGCAATAATTACAGGGGAGCAACTAATGAAAAACTGTTTTTT,CASNNYRGATNEKLFF
TRBV7-2,NA,TRBJ2-4,many,TGTGCCACCCAGATAGTGCGGGCCAAAAACATTCAGTACTTC,CATQIVRAKNIQYF
TRBV5-5,NA,TRBJ1-1,NA,TGTGCCAGCAGCTTGTGGAGTATGAACACTGAAGCTTTCTTT,CASSLWSMNTEAFF
TRBV29-1,NA,TRBJ1-5,NA,TGCAGCGTTGGGGCCAGGGATCAGCCCCAGCATTTT,CSVGARDQPQHF
TRBV11-2,NA,TRBJ1-4,NA,TGTGCCAGCAGAAACTCGGGCTCTGAAAAACTGTTTTTT,CASRNSGSEKLFF
TRBV12-3/TRBV12-4,NA,TRBJ1-4,NA,TGTGCCAGCAGTCGACTTGAGGGCACTAATGAAAAACTGTTTTTT,CASSRLEGTNEKLFF
TRBV7-9,NA,TRBJ1-5,few,TGTGCCAGCAGCGTCACAGAGTATCAGCCCCAGCATTTT,CASSVTEYQPQHF
TRBV4-3,TRBD1,TRBJ2-3,few,TGCGCCAGCAGCCAAGGGACAGGGTCGTCAGATACGCAGTATTTT,CASSQGTGSSDTQYF
TRBV27,NA,TRBJ2-7,many,TGTGCCAGCAGTCCCCGCGGTGCAACCTACGAGCAGTACTTC,CASSPRGATYEQYF
TRBV7-9,TRBD2,TRBJ2-7,many,TGTGCCAGCAGTGGGTGGCGGGAGGAAACCTACGAGCAGTACTTC,CASSGWREETYEQYF